Listed here are 26 T cell receptor beta chains from one sample, sequenced in a study of blood T cell repertoires in COVID-19. Data came from immunoSEQ multiplex PCR; TCRdb stores just in-frame clones and leaves some out. This sample has 150,000 to 180,000 clones, with approximately 73% found just once. The sequenced material came from peripheral blood. Receptor source: an elderly woman with acute or convalescent COVID-19.

In its sample, this clone was seen a few times. The rearrangement uses TRBV3-1 (or the pseudogene TRBV3-2) and TRBJ2-5; 11 bases map to TRBD1. The CDR3 extends over 16 amino acids. Germline V lookup: CDR1 LGHDT, CDR2 YNNKEL (reference sequence). J gave up 5 bases and V 3 bases, and 8 bases lay outside the gene matches. This CDR3 reads CASSQRTGGQGETQYF. The DNA of the CDR3 is TGTGCCAGCAGCCAGAGGACAGGGGGCCAGGGGGAGACCCAGTACTTC.

The genes are TRBV19 and TRBJ2-7; a weak D match, TRBD1 (5 bases). CDR3 length equals 14 residues. CDR1 and CDR2 from the germline V gene are LNHDA and SQIVND (reference sequence). V was clipped by 1 base and J by 3 bases, with 10 bases between them. The CDR3 loop reads CASSIARVGYEQYF. CDR3 coding DNA: TGTGCCAGTAGTATAGCCAGGGTCGGCTACGAGCAGTACTTC.

J is TRBJ2-1 and V is TRBV10-3, with 10 bases matching TRBD1. Losses at the gene ends were 7 bases for V and 5 bases for J; bases not matched to a gene: 20. Germline assignment: CDR1 ENHRY and CDR2 SYGVKD. This CDR3 is built from 19 residues. CDR3 coding DNA: TGTGCCATCACCGCAAGGACAGGGGGTCAACCAGCGGGGGACAATGAGCAGTTCTTC. It encodes CAITARTGGQPAGDNEQFF.

The chain carries TRBV7-2 and TRBJ1-1; D uncertain. The V end was cut by 5 bases, the J end by 7 bases, with 17 bases between. The V gene's germline CDR1 is SGHTA and CDR2 FQGNSA. This CDR3 spans 14 amino acids. The CDR3 coding sequence is TGTGCCAGCAGCGCCTATCCGGTAATCGTTGAAGCTTTCTTT. This translates into CASSAYPVIVEAFF.

This chain uses TRBV5-1 with TRBJ2-7; 8 bases map to TRBD1. After removal of 3 bases from V and 7 bases from J, the junction contained 6 bases not matched to a gene. Germline CDR1 SGHRS, CDR2 YFSETQ. The CDR3 extends over 13 amino acids. In nucleotides, the CDR3 is TGCGCCAGCAGCTCGACAGGGGTAGAAGAGCAGTACTTC. This sequence encodes CASSSTGVEEQYF.

The chain carries TRBV7-3 and TRBJ2-1; TRBD2 agrees at 8 bases. The CDR3 loop spans 14 amino acids. Germline CDR1 SGHTA, CDR2 FQGTGA. V lost 5 bases and J lost 7; bases outside the gene matches: 7. The CDR3 spells CASSRSSGPNEQFF. The CDR3 nucleotides are TGTGCCAGCAGCCGTTCTAGCGGGCCGAATGAGCAGTTCTTC.

V usage is TRBV10-3 and J usage is TRBJ2-3; a weak D match, TRBD1 (6 bases). Trimming left V 0 bases short and J 0 bases short, with 16 bases between. The CDR3 is 18 amino acids. Germline CDR1 and CDR2: ENHRY and SYGVKD. DNA of the CDR3: TGTGCCATCAGTGAGTCGTTACAGGGACCTACTAGCACAGATACGCAGTATTTT. This gives the protein CAISESLQGPTSTDTQYF.

The chain links TRBV9 to TRBJ2-3; 9 bases align to TRBD2. In germline, CDR1 is SGDLS, CDR2 YYNGEE. The CDR3 extends over 16 amino acids. J lost 4 bases, V lost 0 bases, and 6 bases had no gene match. Here the CDR3 DNA reads TGTGCCAGCAGCGTAGCACCGACTAGCGGTGCAGATACGCAGTATTTT. Residues: CASSVAPTSGADTQYF.

V gene TRBV7-3 combines with J gene TRBJ1-2, with D possibly matching TRBD1 (5 bases). Germline V lookup: CDR1 SGHTA, CDR2 FQGTGA. The CDR3 covers 12 residues. Between the trimmed V and J ends, which lost 0 bases and 6 bases, there was a span of 5 bases. The CDR3, as DNA: TGTGCCAGCAGCTTAACAGGGGATGGCTACACCTTC. Translated: CASSLTGDGYTF.

The V gene is TRBV9, the J gene TRBJ1-6, with a tentative D call TRBD1 (6 bases). Germline CDR1 reads SGDLS; CDR2 reads YYNGEE. The CDR3 loop spans 15 amino acids. V was pared by 0 bases and J by 5 bases, with 9 bases between. The CDR3 protein is CASSVGGQHNSPLHF. The CDR3 DNA is TGTGCCAGCAGCGTAGGAGGACAGCATAATTCACCCCTCCACTTT.

This clone was seen more than once but under ten times. The chain has TRBV5-1 and TRBJ2-3; 14 nucleotides agree with TRBD2. Per the germline V gene, CDR1 is SGHRS and CDR2 is YFSETQ. V dropped 4 bases and J dropped 2; count of bases not matched to a gene: 12. This CDR3 comprises 19 residues. The CDR3: CASSIGTSGGFTFTDTQYF. The CDR3 DNA reads TGCGCCAGCAGCATTGGGACTAGCGGGGGCTTTACCTTCACAGATACGCAGTATTTT.

V is TRBV7-6 and J is TRBJ2-2; 13 nucleotides match TRBD2. The CDR3 spans 16 residues. Germline CDR1 is SGHVS and CDR2 is FNYEAQ. J gave up 9 bases and V 5 bases, and 9 bases lay outside the gene matches. The CDR3 here is CASSSPGLAGERELFF. CDR3 in DNA: TGTGCCAGCAGCAGCCCCGGACTAGCGGGAGAGAGGGAGCTGTTTTTT.

This clone showed up just a few times. The rearrangement uses TRBV3-1 (or the pseudogene TRBV3-2) and TRBJ1-1; possibly TRBD1 for D (5 bases). This CDR3 is 13 amino acids long. Germline CDR1 reads LGHDT; CDR2 reads YNNKEL (reference sequence). Trimming removed 5 bases at V and 4 bases at J, with 11 bases between. CDR3 sequence reads: CASSSGFRTEAFF. In DNA, the CDR3 is TGTGCCAGCAGCTCAGGGTTCCGCACTGAAGCTTTCTTT.

The rearrangement uses TRBV7-2 and TRBJ1-2; 7 bases fit TRBD1. Germline V lookup: CDR1 SGHTA, CDR2 FQGNSA. Losses at the gene ends were 5 bases for V and 6 bases for J; bases not matched to a gene: 15. The CDR3 runs to 16 residues. CDR3 coding DNA: TGTGCCAGCAGCCAATCGGCGGGACAGCGAACTAATGGCTACACCTTC. As protein: CASSQSAGQRTNGYTF.

The chain recombines TRBV7-9 with TRBJ1-3, with 7 bases aligning to TRBD1. The length of the CDR3 is 15 residues. V shed 3 bases, J shed 6 bases, and the junction held 8 bases outside the gene matches. The germline V gene has CDR1 SEHNR and CDR2 FQNEAQ (reference sequence). The chain's CDR3 is CASSFRQGLENTIYF. The CDR3 DNA sequence: TGTGCCAGCAGCTTTAGACAGGGTTTGGAAAACACCATATATTTT. The entire variable domain, with the rest obtained from reference TRBV7-9 and TRBJ1-3, is as follows: DTGVSQNPRHKITKRGQNVTFRCDPISEHNRLYWYRQTLGQGPEFLTYFQNEAQLEKSRLLSDRFSAERPKGSFSTLEIQRTEQGDSAMYLCASSFRQGLENTIYFGEGSWLTVV.

This clone was recorded many times. The J gene is TRBJ2-1, the V gene TRBV6-4, with 10 nucleotides matching TRBD1. The CDR3 has 15 residues. The germline V gene encodes CDR1 MRHNA and CDR2 SNTAGT. The trim removed 2 bases at V and 7 bases at J, leaving 5 bases unmatched. CDR3 sequence reads: CASSDRQGATNEQFF. CDR3 DNA sequence: TGTGCCAGCAGTGACAGACAGGGGGCAACGAATGAGCAGTTCTTC.

This rearrangement joins TRBV6-4 to TRBJ1-1; 7 bases are shared with TRBD1. This CDR3 is built from 16 residues. The J segment lost 4 bases and the V segment lost 6 bases, leaving 14 bases of the junction unmatched. Per the germline V gene, CDR1 is MRHNA and CDR2 is SNTAGT. DNA for the CDR3: TGTGCCAGCAGACAACAGGGGATCCGTGGTGGCACTGAAGCTTTCTTT. It translates to CASRQQGIRGGTEAFF.

The chain is built from TRBV5-8 and TRBJ2-7, with D hard to call. Germline V lookup: CDR1 SGHTS, CDR2 YDEGEE. The germline V and J ends were trimmed by 4 bases and 3 bases, with 17 bases remaining between them. This CDR3 has 15 residues. CDR3 protein: CASSVQTRSIYEQYF. The CDR3 DNA sequence: TGTGCCAGCAGCGTACAGACCCGATCTATCTACGAGCAGTACTTC. Using reference TRBV5-8 and TRBJ2-7 for the parts outside the CDR3, the full variable domain is EAGVTQSPTHLIKTRGQQATLRCSPISGHTSVYWYQQALGLGLQFLLWYDEGEERNRGNFPPRFSGRQFPNYSSELNVNALELEDSALYLCASSVQTRSIYEQYFGPGTRLTVT.

This sequence joins TRBV19 and TRBJ2-7; 9 bases are a match to TRBD1. Losses at the gene ends were 6 bases for V and 4 bases for J; bases not matched to a gene: 7. The CDR3 length is 14 residues. Germline CDR1 reads LNHDA; CDR2 reads SQIVND (reference sequence). In DNA, the CDR3 is TGTGCCAGTAGCGACCCGGGACAGGGTTACGAGCAGTACTTC. This codes for CASSDPGQGYEQYF.

This clone was seen a few times. The J gene is TRBJ1-1, the V gene TRBV27; D call uncertain. The V gene lost 3 bases and the J gene lost 0 bases, with 5 bases spanning the gap. CDR3 length: 13 amino acids. Germline CDR1 reads MNHEY; CDR2 reads SMNVEV (reference sequence). The CDR3 is CASSLTLNTEAFF. In DNA, the CDR3 is TGTGCCAGCAGTTTGACACTGAACACTGAAGCTTTCTTT.

The J gene is TRBJ1-2, the V gene TRBV5-1, with 10 bases lining up with TRBD1. This CDR3 has 15 residues. J was trimmed by 4 bases and V by 4 bases; bases with no gene match: 7. Germline lookup yields CDR1 SGHRS and CDR2 YFSETQ. The CDR3 bases are TGCGCCAGCAGCAACGGGACAGGGGTTACCTATGGCTACACCTTC. Residues: CASSNGTGVTYGYTF.

The sample holds a few counts of this clone. The V call is TRBV5-1, the J call TRBJ2-7; 7 nucleotides line up with TRBD1. Germline lookup yields CDR1 SGHRS and CDR2 YFSETQ. V gave up 2 bases and J gave up 2 bases; unmatched junction bases: 1. This CDR3 region has 13 residues. The CDR3 nucleotides read TGCGCCAGCAGCTTCGGGACAGCCTACGAGCAGTACTTC. This encodes CASSFGTAYEQYF.

The chain employs TRBV29-1 and TRBJ2-5; TRBD2 agrees at 15 bases. V shed 7 bases, J shed 3 bases, and the junction held 9 bases outside the gene matches. This CDR3 contains 16 residues. In germline, CDR1 is SQVTM, CDR2 ANQGSEA. The CDR3 nucleotides are TGCAGCGCCGCCGGGACTAGCGGGAGGTCCAAAGAGACCCAGTACTTC. Translating it yields CSAAGTSGRSKETQYF. The variable domain in full, completed from reference TRBV29-1 and TRBJ2-5, reads SAVISQKPSRDICQRGTSLTIQCQVDSQVTMMFWYRQQPGQSLTLIATANQGSEATYESGFVIDKFPISRPNLTFSTLTVSNMSPEDSSIYLCSAAGTSGRSKETQYFGPGTRLLVL.

The V and J genes are TRBV7-8 and TRBJ1-1, with TRBD1 matching over 8 bases. The J segment lost 2 bases and the V segment lost 3 bases, leaving 11 bases of the junction unmatched. The CDR3 length is 17 residues. Per the germline V gene, CDR1 is SGHVS and CDR2 is FQNEAQ. The CDR3 DNA follows: TGTGCCAGCAGCTTCCGCCCGACTGGACAGGGAAACACTGAAGCTTTCTTT. Protein: CASSFRPTGQGNTEAFF.

The chain couples TRBV18 to TRBJ2-1, with 8 nucleotides matching TRBD1. Germline CDR1 KGHSH, CDR2 LQKENI. This CDR3 is built from 14 residues. V lost 5 bases, J lost 6 bases, and 6 bases stayed unmatched. CDR3 in amino acids: CASSTTTGANEQFF. For the CDR3, the DNA is TGTGCCAGCTCAACGACGACAGGGGCCAATGAGCAGTTCTTC.

The rearrangement joins TRBV19 to TRBJ1-1, with D perhaps matching TRBD1 (5 bases). Germline V gene sequence: CDR1 LNHDA, CDR2 SQIVND (reference sequence). There are 14 residues in the CDR3. Trimming took off 6 bases at V and 2 bases at J, with 13 bases between the two ends. This CDR3 reads CASSLDNINTEAFF. CDR3 nucleotides: TGTGCCAGTAGCTTGGACAATATTAACACTGAAGCTTTCTTT.